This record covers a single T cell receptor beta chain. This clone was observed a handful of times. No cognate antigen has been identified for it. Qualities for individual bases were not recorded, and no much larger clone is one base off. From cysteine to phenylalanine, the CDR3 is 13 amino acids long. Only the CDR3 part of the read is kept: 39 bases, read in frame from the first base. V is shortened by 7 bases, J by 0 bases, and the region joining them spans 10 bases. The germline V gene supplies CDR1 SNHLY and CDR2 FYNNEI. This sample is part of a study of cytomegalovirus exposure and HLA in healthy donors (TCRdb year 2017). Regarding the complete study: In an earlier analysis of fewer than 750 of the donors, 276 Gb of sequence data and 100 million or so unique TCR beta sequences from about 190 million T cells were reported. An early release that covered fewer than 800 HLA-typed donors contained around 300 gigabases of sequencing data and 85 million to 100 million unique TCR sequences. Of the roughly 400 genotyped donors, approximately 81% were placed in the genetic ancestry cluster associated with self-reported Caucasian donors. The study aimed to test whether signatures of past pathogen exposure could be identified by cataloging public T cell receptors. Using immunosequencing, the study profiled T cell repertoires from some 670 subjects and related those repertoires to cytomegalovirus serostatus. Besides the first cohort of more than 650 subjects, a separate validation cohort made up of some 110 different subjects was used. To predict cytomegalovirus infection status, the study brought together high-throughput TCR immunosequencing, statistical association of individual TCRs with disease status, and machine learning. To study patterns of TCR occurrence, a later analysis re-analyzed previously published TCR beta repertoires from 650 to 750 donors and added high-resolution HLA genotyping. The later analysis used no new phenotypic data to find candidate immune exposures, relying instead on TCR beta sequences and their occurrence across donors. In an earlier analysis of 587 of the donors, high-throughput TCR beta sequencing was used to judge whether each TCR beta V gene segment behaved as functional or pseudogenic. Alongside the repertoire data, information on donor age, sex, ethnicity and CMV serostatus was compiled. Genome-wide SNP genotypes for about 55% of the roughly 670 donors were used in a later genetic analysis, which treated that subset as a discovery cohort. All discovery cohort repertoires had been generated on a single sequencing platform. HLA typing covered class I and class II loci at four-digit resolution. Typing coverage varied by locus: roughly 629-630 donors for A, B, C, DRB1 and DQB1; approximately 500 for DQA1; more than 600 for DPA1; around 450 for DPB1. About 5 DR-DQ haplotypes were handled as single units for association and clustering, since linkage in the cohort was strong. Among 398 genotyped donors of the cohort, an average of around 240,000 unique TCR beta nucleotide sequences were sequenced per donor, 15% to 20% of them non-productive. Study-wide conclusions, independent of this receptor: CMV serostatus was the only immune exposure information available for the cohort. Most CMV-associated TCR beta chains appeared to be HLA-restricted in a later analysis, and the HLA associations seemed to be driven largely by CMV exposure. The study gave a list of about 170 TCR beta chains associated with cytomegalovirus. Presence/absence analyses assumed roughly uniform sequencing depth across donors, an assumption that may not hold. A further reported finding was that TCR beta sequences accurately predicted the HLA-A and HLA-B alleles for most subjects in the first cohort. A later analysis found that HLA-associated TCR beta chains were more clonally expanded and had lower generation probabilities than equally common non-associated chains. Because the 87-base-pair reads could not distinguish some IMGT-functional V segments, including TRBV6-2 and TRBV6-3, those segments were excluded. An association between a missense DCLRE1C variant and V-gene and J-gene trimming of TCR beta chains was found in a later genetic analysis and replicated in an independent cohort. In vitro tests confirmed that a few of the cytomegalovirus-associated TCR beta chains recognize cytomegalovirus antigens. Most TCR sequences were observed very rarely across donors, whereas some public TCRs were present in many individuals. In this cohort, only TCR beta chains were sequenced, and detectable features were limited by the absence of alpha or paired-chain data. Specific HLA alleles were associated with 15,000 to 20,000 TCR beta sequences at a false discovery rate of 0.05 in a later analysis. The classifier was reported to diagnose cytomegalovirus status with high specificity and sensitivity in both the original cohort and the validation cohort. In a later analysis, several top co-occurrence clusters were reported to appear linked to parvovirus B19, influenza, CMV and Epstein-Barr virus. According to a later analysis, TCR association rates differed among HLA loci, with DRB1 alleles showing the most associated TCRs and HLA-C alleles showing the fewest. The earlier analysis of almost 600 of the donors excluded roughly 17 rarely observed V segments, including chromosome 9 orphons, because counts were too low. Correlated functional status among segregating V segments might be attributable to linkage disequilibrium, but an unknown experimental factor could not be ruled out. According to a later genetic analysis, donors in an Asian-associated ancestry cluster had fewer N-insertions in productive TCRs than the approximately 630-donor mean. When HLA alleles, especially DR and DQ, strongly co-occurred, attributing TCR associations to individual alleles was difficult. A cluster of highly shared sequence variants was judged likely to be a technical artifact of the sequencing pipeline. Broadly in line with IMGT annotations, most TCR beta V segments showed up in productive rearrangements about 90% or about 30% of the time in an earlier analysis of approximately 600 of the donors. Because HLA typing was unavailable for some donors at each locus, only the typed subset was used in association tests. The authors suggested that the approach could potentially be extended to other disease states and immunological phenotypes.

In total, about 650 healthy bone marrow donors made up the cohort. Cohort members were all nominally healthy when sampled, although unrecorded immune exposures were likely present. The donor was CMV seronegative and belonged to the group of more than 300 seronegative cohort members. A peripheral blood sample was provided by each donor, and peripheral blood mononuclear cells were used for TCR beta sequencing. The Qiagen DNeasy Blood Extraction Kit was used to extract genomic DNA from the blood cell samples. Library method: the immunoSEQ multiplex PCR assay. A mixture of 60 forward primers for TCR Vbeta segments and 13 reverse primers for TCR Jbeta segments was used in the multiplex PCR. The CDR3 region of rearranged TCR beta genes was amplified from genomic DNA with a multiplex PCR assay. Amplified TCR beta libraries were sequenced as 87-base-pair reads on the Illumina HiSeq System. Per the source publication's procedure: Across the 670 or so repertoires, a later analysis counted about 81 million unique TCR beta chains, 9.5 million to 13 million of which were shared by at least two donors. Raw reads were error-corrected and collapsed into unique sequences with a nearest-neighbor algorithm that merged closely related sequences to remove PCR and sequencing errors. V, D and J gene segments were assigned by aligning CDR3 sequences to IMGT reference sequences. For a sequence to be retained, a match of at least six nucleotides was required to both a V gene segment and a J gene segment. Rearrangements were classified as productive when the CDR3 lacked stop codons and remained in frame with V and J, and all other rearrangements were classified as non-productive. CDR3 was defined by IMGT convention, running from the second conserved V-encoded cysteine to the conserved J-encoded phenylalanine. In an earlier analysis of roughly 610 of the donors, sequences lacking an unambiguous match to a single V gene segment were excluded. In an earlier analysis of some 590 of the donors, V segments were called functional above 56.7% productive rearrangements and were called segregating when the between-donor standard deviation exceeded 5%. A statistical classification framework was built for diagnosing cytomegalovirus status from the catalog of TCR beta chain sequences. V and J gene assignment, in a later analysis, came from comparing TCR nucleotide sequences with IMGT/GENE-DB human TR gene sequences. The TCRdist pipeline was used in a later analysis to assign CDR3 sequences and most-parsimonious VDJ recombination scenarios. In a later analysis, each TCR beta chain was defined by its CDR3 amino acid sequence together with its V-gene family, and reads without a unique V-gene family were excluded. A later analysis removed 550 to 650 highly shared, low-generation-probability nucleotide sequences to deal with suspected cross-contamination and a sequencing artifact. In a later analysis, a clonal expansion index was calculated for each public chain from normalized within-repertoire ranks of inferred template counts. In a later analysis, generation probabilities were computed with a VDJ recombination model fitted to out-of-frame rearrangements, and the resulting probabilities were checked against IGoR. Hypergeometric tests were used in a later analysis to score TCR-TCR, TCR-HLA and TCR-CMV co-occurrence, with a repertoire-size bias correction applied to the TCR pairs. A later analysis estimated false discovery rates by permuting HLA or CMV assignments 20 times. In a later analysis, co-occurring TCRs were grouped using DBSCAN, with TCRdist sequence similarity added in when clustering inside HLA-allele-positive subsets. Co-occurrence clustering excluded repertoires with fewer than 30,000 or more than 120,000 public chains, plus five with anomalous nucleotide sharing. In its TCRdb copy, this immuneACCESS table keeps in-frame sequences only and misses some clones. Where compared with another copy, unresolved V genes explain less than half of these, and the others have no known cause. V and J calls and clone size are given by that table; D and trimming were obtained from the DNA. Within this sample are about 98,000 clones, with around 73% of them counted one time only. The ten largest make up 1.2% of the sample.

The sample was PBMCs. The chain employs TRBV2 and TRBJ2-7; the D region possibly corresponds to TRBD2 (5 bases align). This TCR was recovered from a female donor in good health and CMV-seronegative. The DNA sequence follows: TGTGCCAGCAAAGGAGGCAGCTCCTACGAGCAGTACTTC. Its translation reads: CASKGGSSYEQYF. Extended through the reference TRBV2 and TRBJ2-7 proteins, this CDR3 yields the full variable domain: EPEVTQTPSHQVTQMGQEVILRCVPISNHLYFYWYRQILGQKVEFLVSFYNNEISEKSEIFDDQFSVERPDGSNFTLKIRSTKLEDSAMYFCASKGGSSYEQYFGPGTRLTVT.